The 8 T cell receptor beta chains reported below all come from one sample, sequenced in a study of beta chain features in type 1 diabetes. Regarding the study as a whole: A moderate, significant TCRB CDR3 shortening appeared in type 1 diabetes across four CD4+ subsets.

Investigators reverse transcribed all isolated RNA, so they sequenced expressed TCRB transcripts. Sequencing was performed with immunoSEQ multiplex PCR; in TCRdb, only in-frame clones are kept and a portion is missing. Here the sample spans hundreds of thousands of clones, 11% to 15% being singletons. For these TCRs, the target antigens are not known. Sequenced input: naive CD4+ T cells from blood. The receptors originated from a man aged 18 to 35 with type 1 diabetes.

In its sample, this clone was seen a few times. The chain combines TRBV18 with TRBJ2-5, with D perhaps TRBD1 or TRBD2 (5 bases each). This CDR3 region has 11 residues. Germline assignment: CDR1 KGHSH and CDR2 LQKENI. Trimming left V 6 bases short and J 13 bases short, with 15 bases between. CDR3 in DNA: TGTGCCAGCTCCACTCCGGGACCCACGTACTTC. Translating it yields CASSTPGPTYF.

This clone was detected only a few times. The rearrangement joins TRBV7-2 to TRBJ2-5; D not certain. V lost 1 base to trimming and J lost 4 bases, with 7 bases between them. The CDR3 sequence is 13 residues long. Germline CDR1 reads SGHTA; CDR2 reads FQGNSA. The CDR3 spells CASSLVVRETQYF. CDR3 bases: TGTGCCAGCAGCTTAGTTGTGCGAGAGACCCAGTACTTC. The complete variable domain, with remaining parts taken from reference TRBV7-2 and TRBJ2-5, reads GAGVSQSPSNKVTEKGKDVELRCDPISGHTALYWYRQSLGQGLEFLIYFQGNSAPDKSGLPSDRFSAERTGGSVSTLTIQRTQQEDSAVYLCASSLVVRETQYFGPGTRLLVL.

This clone came up a few times. The chain couples TRBV11-2 to TRBJ1-4; D is uncertain. Germline lookup yields CDR1 SGHAT and CDR2 FQNNGV. The V gene lost 8 bases and the J gene lost 0 bases, with 10 bases spanning the gap. The CDR3 runs to 14 residues. CDR3 in DNA: TGTGCCAGCTCCAGACTCGCAACTAATGAAAAACTGTTTTTT. This translates into CASSRLATNEKLFF.

The V call is TRBV7-9, the J call TRBJ1-2; 9 positions match TRBD1. The germline CDR1 and CDR2 sequences are SEHNR and FQNEAQ (reference sequence). This CDR3 is 14 amino acids long. The ends lost 5 bases at V and 4 bases at J; junction bases unmatched: 5. The CDR3 DNA sequence: TGTGCCAGCAGCCAGGGACAGGGAACCTATGGCTACACCTTC. This sequence encodes CASSQGQGTYGYTF.

CDR3 loop: CASIRTLSSYEQYF. In nucleotides, the CDR3 is TGTGCCAGCATCCGGACCCTGAGCTCCTACGAGCAGTACTTC. The chain links TRBV6-6 to TRBJ2-7; D not resolved. V was trimmed by 7 bases and J by 0 bases, leaving 13 bases between them. The germline V gene encodes CDR1 MNHNY and CDR2 SVGAGI (reference sequence). This CDR3 comprises 14 residues.

The rearrangement uses TRBV7-9 and TRBJ1-1, with D possibly TRBD1 on 6 matching bases. The V gene lost 4 bases and the J gene lost 4 bases, with 16 bases spanning the gap. Germline lookup yields CDR1 SEHNR and CDR2 FQNEAQ (reference sequence). This CDR3 has 15 residues. CDR3 nucleotide sequence: TGTGCCAGCAGCTGGGGCCAGGCAGGGGTCACTGAAGCTTTCTTT. It codes for CASSWGQAGVTEAFF.

This clone was counted between two and nine times. The gene calls are TRBV5-4 and TRBJ1-2, with 9 bases matching TRBD1. V was clipped by 5 bases and J by 6 bases; unmatched bases: 8. Germline V gene lookup returns CDR1 SGHNT and CDR2 YYREEE (reference sequence). The CDR3 runs to 14 residues. The CDR3 reads CASSRFGTGNGYTF. In DNA, the CDR3 is TGTGCCAGCAGTCGTTTCGGGACAGGGAATGGCTACACCTTC. The whole variable domain, remainder taken from reference TRBV5-4 and TRBJ1-2, is ETGVTQSPTHLIKTRGQQVTLRCSSQSGHNTVSWYQQALGQGPQFIFQYYREEENGRGNFPPRFSGLQFPNYSSELNVNALELDDSALYLCASSRFGTGNGYTFGSGTRLTVV.

The chain is built from TRBV14 and TRBJ2-3; the D gene is possibly TRBD2 (6 bases). With 0 bases removed from V and 6 bases from J, the gap between germline ends came to 13 bases. This CDR3 comprises 15 residues. Germline lookup yields CDR1 SGHDN and CDR2 FVKESK. CDR3 in DNA: TGTGCCAGCAGCCAAGATTTCAGCGGGCGGGATACGCAGTATTTT. It specifies CASSQDFSGRDTQYF.